The source of this T cell receptor beta chain is a study of CD8+ T cells in alopecia areata (dated by TCRdb to 2016 to 2019). Turning to the overall study: The treated patients took part in an open-label pilot trial in which moderate-to-severe alopecia areata was treated with oral tofacitinib at 5 to 10 mg twice daily. Tofacitinib was given for 6 to 18 months, followed by 6 months of follow-up off drug to assess delayed response and recurrence. For the treated patients, the SALT score, which quantifies what percentage of scalp surface area is affected, served as the measure of disease severity. High-throughput TCRbeta sequencing was used to examine T cell clonal expansion in alopecia areata in both the C3H/HeJ mouse model and human patients. Scalp tissue and sorted CD4+ and CD8+ peripheral blood T cells from patchy and totalis/universalis alopecia areata patients and from healthy controls were covered by human TCRbeta sequencing. Patients on tofacitinib were biopsied at baseline and after 4 and 24 weeks of treatment, and several of the patients also had a later scalp biopsy. Clonality in the scalp was compared among normal scalp (n=4), patchy alopecia areata scalp (n=8), and alopecia totalis/universalis scalp (n=8). RNA was obtained with the PAXgene miRNA kit for fixed scalp, the miRNeasy kit for PBMCs, and the RNeasy kit for mouse skin. Amplification of TCRbeta CDR3 regions was done by immunoSEQ multiplex PCR using 35 Vbeta forward primers and 13 Jbeta reverse primers. Results and caveats for the whole study, not just this receptor: Because the treated cohort was small and had only one nonresponder, larger studies are needed to examine links between baseline CD8+ expansion and response. Shared TCR sequences between patients were less evident than in mice, which may be partly attributable to HLA diversity in the patient population. Scalp clonality and the number of expanded CD8+ clones among the top 100 scalp clones were significantly decreased by tofacitinib. Many expanded lesional clones persisted in scalp and blood during tofacitinib treatment, which may partly explain relapse after stopping treatment. Resident alphabeta T cells in normal human skin are also sequenced, complicating scalp TCR repertoire analysis, unlike mouse skin dominated by gammadelta T cells. Compared with normal scalp, lesional scalp, particularly in alopecia totalis/universalis, had higher clonality and more expanded CD8+ clones, which suggests antigenic drive.

The library was made by the immunoSEQ multiplex PCR assay. To provide template for TCR sequencing, every sample had RNA extracted and reverse transcribed into cDNA. SuperScript III was used to make first-strand cDNA, primed with a 2:1 mix of oligo-dT and random hexamers. A synthetic immune receptor repertoire was used to assess amplification bias, and residual bias was removed computationally. Processing in the source paper ran as follows. Raw reads were preprocessed to remove errors, and CDR3 was defined by IMGT conventions from the conserved cysteine to phenylalanine. Clonality was calculated as 1 minus Shannon entropy normalized by log2 of the number of productive unique TCRs. CD4 or CD8 identity of scalp clones was inferred by cross-referencing scalp TCRbeta sequences with sorted blood CD4 and CD8 repertoires. TCRdb provides this immuneACCESS table in a form limited to in-frame rearrangements. Some clones are lacking; in checked studies, under half of them reflect an unresolved V gene, and why the rest are absent is not known. V, J and clone size are taken as reported in that table, and D and trimming were inferred from the DNA itself. Here the sample has about 210,000 clones; more than 45% occur a single time. The ten largest clones capture approximately 1.4% of the sample.

Sample time point, as interpreted from the label and publication: 4 weeks on oral tofacitinib. In the paper's terms, the treatment or condition label means: oral pan-JAK inhibitor, 5-10 mg twice daily. Lesional scalp punch biopsies and peripheral blood were obtained from alopecia areata patients. PBMCs were separated by density centrifugation and stained for CD3, CD4 and CD8, after which CD4+ and CD8+ T cells were sorted on a FACSAria. With regard to this clone: Its antigen is still unknown. Within one base of it there is no much larger clone, and no base qualities were kept.

This specimen was CD4+ T cells sorted from blood, taken at week 4, from a patient treated with tofacitinib. This TCR came from a human donor with alopecia areata.

The nucleotide sequence reads TGTGCCAGCAGCCAGAATCCATGGGGGAGCAATCAGCCCCAGCATTTT. It specifies CASSQNPWGSNQPQHF. This sequence uses TRBV7-2 and TRBJ1-5; possibly the D gene is TRBD1, per 5 matching bases. Including cysteine and phenylalanine, the CDR3 has 16 amino acids. The sequence is cut down to CDR3 DNA, 48 bases in frame from base 1. Reading the germline V gene gives CDR1 SGHTA and CDR2 FQGNSA. V is reduced by 5 bases and J by 1 base, leaving a spacing of 15 bases between them.